This T cell receptor (beta chain) is drawn from a study of blood T cell repertoires in COVID-19. Study context: Donors in the United States, Italy and Spain gave samples during acute or convalescent COVID-19.

Original analysis: Quantification of nucleated cells was approximated via reference gene primer amplification. Measured with immunoSEQ multiplex PCR; TCRdb has only the in-frame clones, and not every one. Clonal size and the V and J genes are those of that table, whereas D and trimming came from the DNA. The sample includes about 99,000 clones, about 89% of them seen just once. The sample holds one count of this clone. This clonotype was obtained from a man aged 45-65 years with acute or convalescent COVID-19. Sequencing input: peripheral blood.

CDR3 DNA sequence: TGTGCCAGCAGCTTAAATCCAGGGAAGGGCGGGGAGCTGTTTTTT. This encodes CASSLNPGKGGELFF. This chain connects TRBV7-2 to TRBJ2-2; possible D gene TRBD1, 5 bases. The CDR3 has 15 residues. Looked up from germline, CDR1 is SGHTA and CDR2 is FQGNSA. Trimming shortened V by 2 bases and J by 7 bases, and 14 bases separated the two germline ends.